The table lists the clone carrying this T cell receptor beta chain with a few counts. The data derive from a study of cytomegalovirus exposure and HLA in healthy donors. CDR1 is MNHEY, CDR2 SVGAGI, per germline. V gave up 6 bases and J gave up 5 bases, with 14 bases separating them. The CDR3 runs 14 residues. In the PCR, 60 Vbeta and 13 Jbeta primers were used. In the source study's methods: Roughly 12 million shared chains were among approximately 80 million unique TCR beta chains counted in a later analysis. Some clones are missing from TCRdb's copy, which holds only in-frame ones; the method was immunoSEQ multiplex PCR. V, J and clone size reflect that table, while D and trimming were determined from the DNA. There are 84,000 or so clones in the sample; around 77% occur only once, and around 3.2% lies in the top ten.

The origin of this receptor is a man aged 45-60 years in good health and CMV-seronegative. Specimen: PBMCs. The rearrangement joins TRBV6-5 to TRBJ1-5; tentatively, D is TRBD1 (5 bases). CDR3 bases: TGTGCCAGCAGCTTTGGACACCCTGATCAGCCCCAGCATTTT. It translates to CASSFGHPDQPQHF.